This is a list of T cell receptor beta chains from one sample in a study of graft-versus-host responses after intestinal transplantation. These receptors have no known antigen. Assay used: immunoSEQ multiplex PCR; TCRdb lists only in-frame clones, some missing. The sample lists about 130,000 clones; approximately 94% were seen once. The sample consisted of unstimulated CD4+ T cells sorted from spleen or lymph node cells, taken before intestinal transplant. The receptors stem from a human donor who received an intestinal transplant. The CDR3 runs from the conserved cysteine through the conserved F or W. The D gene is left open where the match is weak. Only some rows state a clone size, as once, few, many or a class for expanded clones.

J gene | clone size | D gene | V gene | CDR3 protein | CDR3 DNA
TRBJ1-2 | NA | TRBD1 | TRBV12-5 | CASGLNRGPYGYTF | TGTGCTAGTGGTTTGAACAGGGGGCCCTATGGCTACACCTTC
TRBJ1-5 | NA | NA | TRBV6-5 | CASSPLWGSQPQHF | TGTGCCAGCTCGCCCCTGTGGGGTAGTCAGCCCCAGCATTTT
TRBJ1-5 | NA | NA | TRBV6-1 | CASSEAELQPQHF | TGTGCCAGCAGTGAAGCGGAACTTCAGCCCCAGCATTTT
TRBJ2-5 | NA | TRBD2 | TRBV5-4 | CASSLLAGEETQYF | TGTGCCAGCAGCTTGCTAGCGGGGGAAGAGACCCAGTACTTC
TRBJ2-7 | NA | TRBD1 | TRBV5-5 | CASSRTDRLSSYEQYF | TGTGCCAGCAGCCGAACGGACAGGCTGAGCTCCTACGAGCAGTACTTC
TRBJ1-2 | NA | TRBD1 | TRBV19 | CASSPDRGLNYGYTF | TGTGCCAGTAGCCCTGACAGGGGCTTAAACTATGGCTACACCTTC
TRBJ1-6 | NA | NA | TRBV11-3 | CASSLYLGLPNSPLHF | TGTGCCAGCAGCTTATATCTCGGATTACCTAATTCACCCCTCCACTTT
TRBJ2-7 | NA | NA | TRBV19 | CASTPTGMGGQQYF | TGTGCCAGTACCCCAACAGGGATGGGGGGGCAGCAGTACTTC
TRBJ1-6 | NA | NA | TRBV30 | CAWRGVGPFGPLHF | TGTGCCTGGAGAGGGGTGGGCCCGTTCGGGCCCCTCCACTTT
TRBJ1-4 | NA | NA | TRBV5-6 | CASSVGLTNEKLFF | TGTGCCAGCAGCGTCGGGTTGACTAATGAAAAACTGTTTTTT
TRBJ2-7 | once | NA | TRBV4-1 | CASSNEAYEQYF | TGCGCCAGCAGCAACGAAGCCTACGAGCAGTACTTC
TRBJ1-6 | NA | NA | TRBV5-1 | CASRLDSKYNSPLHF | TGCGCCAGCAGACTGGACAGCAAGTATAATTCACCCCTCCACTTT
TRBJ2-3 | NA | NA | TRBV30 | CAWSPGPPDTQYF | TGTGCCTGGAGTCCGGGGCCGCCAGATACGCAGTATTTT
TRBJ2-3 | NA | NA | TRBV19 | CASKGTGGVMTDTQYF | TGTGCCAGTAAGGGGACGGGTGGGGTGATGACAGATACGCAGTATTTT